A selection of T cell receptor beta chains follows, all from one sample in a study of graft-versus-host responses after intestinal transplantation. Profiled with immunoSEQ multiplex PCR; TCRdb holds only in-frame clones, not every one. Seen here are 100,000 to 140,000 clones, about 91% observed once, and the top ten hold about 0.75%. No cognate antigen is known for these TCRs. Sequences were derived from unstimulated CD4+ T cells sorted from spleen or lymph node cells, sampled before transplant. The receptor source for this set is a human donor who was the organ donor for an intestinal transplant. Each CDR3 is given with its conserved first and last residue. The D gene is left open where the match is weak. Only some rows state a clone size, as once, few, many or a class for expanded clones.

few	TRBJ2-4	.	TRBV5-1	CASSFGTGENIQYF	TGCGCCAGCAGCTTTGGGACGGGGGAAAACATTCAGTACTTC
.	TRBJ2-2	TRBD2	TRBV5-1	CASSLAGANTGELFF	TGCGCCAGCAGCTTAGCGGGGGCGAACACCGGGGAGCTGTTTTTT
.	TRBJ2-3	.	TRBV6-1	CASSGDPWADTQYF	TGTGCCAGCAGTGGGGACCCATGGGCAGATACGCAGTATTTT
.	TRBJ1-4	.	TRBV11-2	CASSPRKGSREKLFF	TGTGCCAGCAGTCCCCGGAAAGGGAGTCGAGAAAAACTGTTTTTT
.	TRBJ2-1	.	TRBV5-1	CASSLGRGSGDEQFF	TGCGCCAGCAGCTTAGGTAGGGGTAGTGGCGATGAGCAGTTCTTC
.	TRBJ2-3	TRBD2	TRBV5-1	CASSLASGRDTQYF	TGCGCCAGCAGCTTGGCTAGCGGGAGAGATACGCAGTATTTT
.	TRBJ2-2	TRBD1	TRBV19	CASRGQGKGQAGELFF	TGTGCCAGTAGGGGACAGGGGAAGGGTCAGGCCGGGGAGCTGTTTTTT
few	TRBJ1-4	.	TRBV10-3	CAIREHKSEKLFF	TGTGCCATCAGAGAACATAAGAGTGAAAAACTGTTTTTT
.	TRBJ1-2	.	TRBV29-1	CSVEDPGYNYGYTF	TGCAGCGTTGAAGATCCCGGGTACAACTATGGCTACACCTTC
.	TRBJ2-4	.	TRBV5-6	CASSLRQSLAKNIQYF	TGTGCCAGCAGCTTACGACAGAGCCTAGCCAAAAACATTCAGTACTTC